The 7 T cell receptor beta chains presented below share a single source sample, sequenced in a study of cytomegalovirus exposure and HLA in healthy donors. The PCR was carried out with 60 Vbeta primers and 13 Jbeta primers. TCRdb keeps only in-frame clones here, not all; method: immunoSEQ multiplex PCR. The top ten clones hold 1.3% of a sample with 90,000 to 110,000 clones, over 70% of them seen once. Sequenced material: PBMCs. These receptors were collected from a man in his forties in good health and CMV-seronegative.

The J gene is TRBJ1-2, the V gene TRBV15; 8 nucleotides line up with TRBD1. Germline V gene sequence: CDR1 LNHNV, CDR2 YYDKDF (reference sequence). J was trimmed by 4 bases and V by 3 bases; bases with no gene match: 4. The CDR3 sequence is 14 residues long. The CDR3 coding sequence is TGTGCCACCAGCAGCTCCGACAGGGGCTATGGCTACACCTTC. This sequence encodes CATSSSDRGYGYTF.

V and J are TRBV19 and TRBJ2-7; D perhaps matches TRBD2 (5 bases). This CDR3 is built from 15 residues. Germline V gives CDR1 LNHDA, CDR2 SQIVND (reference sequence). V was shortened by 3 bases and J by 3 bases, with 15 bases between the two germline ends. The CDR3 protein is CASSMTATGGYEQYF. The CDR3 nucleotides are TGTGCCAGTAGTATGACGGCCACTGGAGGCTACGAGCAGTACTTC.

This clone was picked up a small number of times. The chain recombines TRBV5-4 with TRBJ2-7; TRBD1 aligns across 7 bases. The CDR3 is 13 amino acids. V dropped 4 bases and J dropped 2; count of bases not matched to a gene: 3. CDR1 is SGHNT, CDR2 YYREEE, per germline (reference sequence). DNA for the CDR3: TGTGCCAGCAGCAGGGGGCTTACCTACGAGCAGTACTTC. Translation gives CASSRGLTYEQYF. Based on the CDR3 plus reference TRBV5-4 and TRBJ2-7, the full variable domain is ETGVTQSPTHLIKTRGQQVTLRCSSQSGHNTVSWYQQALGQGPQFIFQYYREEENGRGNFPPRFSGLQFPNYSSELNVNALELDDSALYLCASSRGLTYEQYFGPGTRLTVT.

The chain combines TRBV2 with TRBJ1-5, with 7 bases that match TRBD1. The germline CDR1 and CDR2 sequences are SNHLY and FYNNEI. V gave up 6 bases and J gave up 6 bases; unmatched junction bases: 8. The CDR3 length is 14 residues. CDR3 nucleotides: TGTGCCAGCAGGCCCGACAGGGAATCTCAGCCCCAGCATTTT. Its translation: CASRPDRESQPQHF.

The V gene is TRBV5-4, the J gene TRBJ2-7; D is possibly TRBD2 (5 bases). In germline, CDR1 is SGHNT, CDR2 YYREEE (reference sequence). V lost 0 bases and J lost 0, with 16 bases in between. The CDR3 has 17 residues. CDR3 nucleotide sequence: TGTGCCAGCAGCTTGGGAACCCTCTCGGGGTTCTCCTACGAGCAGTACTTC. It translates to CASSLGTLSGFSYEQYF.

This clone has a handful of counts. CDR3: CASSLGYSIEQFF. DNA for the CDR3: TGCGCCAGCAGCTTGGGCTATTCGATTGAGCAGTTCTTC. The genes are TRBV5-1 and TRBJ2-1; D unclear. Germline lookup yields CDR1 SGHRS and CDR2 YFSETQ. This CDR3 has 13 amino acids. The V end was cut by 0 bases, the J end by 9 bases, with 10 bases between.

This chain uses TRBV28 with TRBJ2-3; unclear D gene. The CDR3 is made up of 13 amino acids. V was trimmed by 4 bases and J by 0 bases, leaving 5 bases between them. Germline CDR1 reads MDHEN; CDR2 reads SYDVKM. The CDR3 region is CASSSGSTDTQYF. Written as DNA, the CDR3 is TGTGCCAGCAGTTCCGGGAGCACAGATACGCAGTATTTT.